This T cell receptor (beta chain) is drawn from a study of T cell changes during pregnancy in multiple sclerosis (dated by TCRdb to about 2019). Regarding the research as a whole: Changes in the T cell repertoire over the course of pregnancy were examined in this study in women with multiple sclerosis.

Libraries came from the immunoSEQ multiplex PCR assay. Held by TCRdb, this immuneACCESS table contains in-frame sequences only and omits some clones. Under half of the omission traces to an unresolved V gene where checked; the cause of the rest is unknown. For this sample the table gives about 12,000 clones, of which approximately 86% were detected only once. The ten largest clonotypes hold roughly 14% of the sample. Turning to this clone: Its recognized antigen is unknown. No base qualities exist here, and no much larger clone lies one base off it.

Via the germline V gene (reference sequence), CDR1 is SGHKS and CDR2 YYEKEE. From the cysteine through the phenylalanine, the CDR3 covers 14 amino acids. Of the read, only the CDR3 DNA is kept; its 42 bases are in frame from base 1. The germline V and J ends show losses of 3 bases and 2 bases respectively, and no gene match explains 2 bases of the junction. The rearrangement combines TRBV5-5 with TRBJ2-7; a stretch of 10 junction bases matches TRBD1. The starting material was CD8+ T cells from peripheral blood mononuclear cells, obtained in the second trimester of pregnancy. The TCR sequence derives from a female donor in good health, enrolled as a control in a pregnancy study. The base sequence is TGTGCCAGCAGCTGGACAGGGGGAGCCTACGAGCAGTACTTC. This is translated as CASSWTGGAYEQYF.